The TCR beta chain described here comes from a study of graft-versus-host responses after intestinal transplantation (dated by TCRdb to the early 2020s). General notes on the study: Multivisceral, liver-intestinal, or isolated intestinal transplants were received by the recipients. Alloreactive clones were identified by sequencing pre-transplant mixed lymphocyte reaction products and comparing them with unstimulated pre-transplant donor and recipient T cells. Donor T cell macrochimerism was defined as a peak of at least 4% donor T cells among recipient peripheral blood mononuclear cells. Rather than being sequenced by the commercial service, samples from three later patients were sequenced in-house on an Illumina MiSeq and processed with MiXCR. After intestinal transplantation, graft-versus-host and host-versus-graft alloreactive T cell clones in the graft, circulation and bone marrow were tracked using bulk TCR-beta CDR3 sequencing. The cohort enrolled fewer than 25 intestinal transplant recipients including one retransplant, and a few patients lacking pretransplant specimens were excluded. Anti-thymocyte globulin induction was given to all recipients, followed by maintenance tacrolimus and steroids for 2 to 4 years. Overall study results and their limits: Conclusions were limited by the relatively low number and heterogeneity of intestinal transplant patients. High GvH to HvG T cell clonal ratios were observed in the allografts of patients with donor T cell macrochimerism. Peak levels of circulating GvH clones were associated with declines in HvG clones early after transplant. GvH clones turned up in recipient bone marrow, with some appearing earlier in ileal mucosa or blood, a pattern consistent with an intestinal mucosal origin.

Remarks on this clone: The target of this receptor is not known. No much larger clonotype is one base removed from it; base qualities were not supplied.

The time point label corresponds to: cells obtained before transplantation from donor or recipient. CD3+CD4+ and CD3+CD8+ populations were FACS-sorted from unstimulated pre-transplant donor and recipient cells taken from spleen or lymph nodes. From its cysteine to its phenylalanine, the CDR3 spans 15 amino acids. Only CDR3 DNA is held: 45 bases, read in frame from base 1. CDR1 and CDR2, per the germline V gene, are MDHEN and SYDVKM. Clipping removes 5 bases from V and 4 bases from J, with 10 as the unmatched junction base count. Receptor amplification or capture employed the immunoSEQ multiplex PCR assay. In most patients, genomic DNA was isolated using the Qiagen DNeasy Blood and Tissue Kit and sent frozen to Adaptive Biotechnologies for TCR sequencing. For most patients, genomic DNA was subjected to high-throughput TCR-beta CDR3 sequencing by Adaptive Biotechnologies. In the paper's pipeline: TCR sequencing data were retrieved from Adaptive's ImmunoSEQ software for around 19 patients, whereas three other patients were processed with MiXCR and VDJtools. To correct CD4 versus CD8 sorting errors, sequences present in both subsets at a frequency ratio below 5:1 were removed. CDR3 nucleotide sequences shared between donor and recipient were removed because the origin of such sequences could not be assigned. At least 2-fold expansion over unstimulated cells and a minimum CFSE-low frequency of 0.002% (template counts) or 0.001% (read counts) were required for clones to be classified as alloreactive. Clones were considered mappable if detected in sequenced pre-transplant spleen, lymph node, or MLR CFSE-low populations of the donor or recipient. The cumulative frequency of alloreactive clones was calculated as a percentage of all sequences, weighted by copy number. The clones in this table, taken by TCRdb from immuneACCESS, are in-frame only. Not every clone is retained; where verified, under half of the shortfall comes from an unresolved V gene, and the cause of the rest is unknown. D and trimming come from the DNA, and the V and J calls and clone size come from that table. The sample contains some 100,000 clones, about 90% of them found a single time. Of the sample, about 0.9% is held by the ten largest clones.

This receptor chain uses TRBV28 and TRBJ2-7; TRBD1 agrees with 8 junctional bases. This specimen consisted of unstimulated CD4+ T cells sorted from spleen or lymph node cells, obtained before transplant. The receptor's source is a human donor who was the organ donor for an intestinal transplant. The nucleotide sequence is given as TGTGCCAGCAGTCGCCACGGGACAGGTTTATACGAGCAGTACTTC. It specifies CASSRHGTGLYEQYF.